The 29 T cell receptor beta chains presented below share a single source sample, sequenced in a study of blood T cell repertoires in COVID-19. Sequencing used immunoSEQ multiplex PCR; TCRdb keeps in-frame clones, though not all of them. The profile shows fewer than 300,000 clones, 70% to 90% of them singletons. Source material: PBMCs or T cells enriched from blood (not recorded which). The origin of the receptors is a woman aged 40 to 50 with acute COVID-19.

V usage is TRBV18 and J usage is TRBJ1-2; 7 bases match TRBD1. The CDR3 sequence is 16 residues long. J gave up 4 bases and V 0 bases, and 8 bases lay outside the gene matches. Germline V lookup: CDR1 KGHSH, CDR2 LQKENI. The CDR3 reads CASSPPSGGGRYGYTF. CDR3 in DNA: TGTGCCAGCTCACCACCGTCGGGAGGGGGCCGCTATGGCTACACCTTC.

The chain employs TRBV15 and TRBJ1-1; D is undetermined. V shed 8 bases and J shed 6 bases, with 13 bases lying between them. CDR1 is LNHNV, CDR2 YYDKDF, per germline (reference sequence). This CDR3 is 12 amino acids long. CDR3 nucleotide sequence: TGTGCCACCCGAGTCTCAGGCGCTGAAGCTTTCTTT. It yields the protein CATRVSGAEAFF.

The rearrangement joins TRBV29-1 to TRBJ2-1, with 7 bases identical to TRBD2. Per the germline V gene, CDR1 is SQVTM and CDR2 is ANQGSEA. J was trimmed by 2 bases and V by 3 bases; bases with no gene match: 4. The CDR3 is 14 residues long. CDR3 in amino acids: CSVDAGEPYNEQFF. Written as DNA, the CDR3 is TGCAGCGTTGACGCGGGAGAGCCCTACAATGAGCAGTTCTTC.

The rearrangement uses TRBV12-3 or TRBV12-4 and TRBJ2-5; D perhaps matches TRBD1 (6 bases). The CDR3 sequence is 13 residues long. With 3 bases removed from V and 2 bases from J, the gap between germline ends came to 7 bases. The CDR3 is CASSFRGQETQYF. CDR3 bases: TGTGCCAGCAGTTTCAGGGGACAAGAGACCCAGTACTTC.

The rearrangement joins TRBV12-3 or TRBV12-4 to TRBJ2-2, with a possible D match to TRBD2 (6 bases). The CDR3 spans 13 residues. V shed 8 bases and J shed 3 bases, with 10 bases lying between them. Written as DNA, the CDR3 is TGTGCCAGCCTCTGGGGGGACACCGGGGAGCTGTTTTTT. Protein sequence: CASLWGDTGELFF.

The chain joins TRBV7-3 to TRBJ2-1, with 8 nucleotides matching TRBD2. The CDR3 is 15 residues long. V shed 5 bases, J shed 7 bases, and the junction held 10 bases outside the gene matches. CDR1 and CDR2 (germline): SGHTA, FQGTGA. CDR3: CASSPGSGSENEQFF. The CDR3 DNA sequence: TGTGCCAGCAGCCCCGGGAGCGGGAGCGAAAATGAGCAGTTCTTC.

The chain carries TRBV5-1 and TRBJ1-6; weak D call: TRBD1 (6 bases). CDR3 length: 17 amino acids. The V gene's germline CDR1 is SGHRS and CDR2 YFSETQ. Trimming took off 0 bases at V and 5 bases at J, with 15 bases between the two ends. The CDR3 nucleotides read TGCGCCAGCAGCTTGGTCCCACAGGGTAGTAATAATTCACCCCTCCACTTT. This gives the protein CASSLVPQGSNNSPLHF.

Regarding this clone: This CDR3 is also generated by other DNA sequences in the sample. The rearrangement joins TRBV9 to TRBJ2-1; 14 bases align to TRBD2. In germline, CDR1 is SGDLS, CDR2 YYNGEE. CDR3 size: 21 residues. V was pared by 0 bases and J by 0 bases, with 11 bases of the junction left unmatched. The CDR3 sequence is CASSVAEGLAGVLSSYNEQFF. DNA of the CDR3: TGTGCCAGCAGCGTAGCTGAGGGACTAGCGGGAGTGCTCAGCTCCTACAATGAGCAGTTCTTC.

CDR3 coding DNA: TGTGCCAGCAGTTTCGGGACAGGAATCAATCAGCCCCAGCATTTT. It specifies CASSFGTGINQPQHF. V and J are TRBV27 and TRBJ1-5; 8 bases align to TRBD1. CDR1 is MNHEY and CDR2 is SMNVEV in the germline V gene (reference sequence). J was trimmed by 3 bases and V by 3 bases; bases with no gene match: 4. The CDR3 is 15 residues long.

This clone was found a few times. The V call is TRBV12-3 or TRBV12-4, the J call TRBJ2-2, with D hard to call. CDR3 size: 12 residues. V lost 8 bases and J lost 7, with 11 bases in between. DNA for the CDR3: TGTGCCAGCTCCCCCTGGAGCGGGGAGCTGTTTTTT. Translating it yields CASSPWSGELFF.

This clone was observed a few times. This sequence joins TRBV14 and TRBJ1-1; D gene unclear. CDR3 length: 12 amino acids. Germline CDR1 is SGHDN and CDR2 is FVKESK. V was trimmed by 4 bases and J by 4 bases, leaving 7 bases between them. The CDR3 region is CASSLSRTEAFF. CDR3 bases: TGTGCCAGCAGCCTGAGTCGCACTGAAGCTTTCTTT. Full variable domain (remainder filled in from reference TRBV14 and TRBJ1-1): EAGVTQFPSHSVIEKGQTVTLRCDPISGHDNLYWYRRVMGKEIKFLLHFVKESKQDESGMPNNRFLAERTGGTYSTLKVQPAELEDSGVYFCASSLSRTEAFFGQGTRLTVV.

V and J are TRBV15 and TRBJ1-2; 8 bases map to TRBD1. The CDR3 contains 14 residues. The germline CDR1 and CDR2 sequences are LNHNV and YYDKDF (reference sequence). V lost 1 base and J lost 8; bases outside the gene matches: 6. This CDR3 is CATSRGTGGGGYTF. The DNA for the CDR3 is TGTGCCACCAGCAGAGGAACAGGGGGTGGGGGCTACACCTTC.

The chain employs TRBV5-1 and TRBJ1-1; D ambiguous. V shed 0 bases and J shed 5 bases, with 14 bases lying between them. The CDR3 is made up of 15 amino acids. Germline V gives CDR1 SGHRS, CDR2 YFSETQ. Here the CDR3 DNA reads TGCGCCAGCAGCTTGGCCGGCCCCGGGGATACTGAAGCTTTCTTT. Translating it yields CASSLAGPGDTEAFF.

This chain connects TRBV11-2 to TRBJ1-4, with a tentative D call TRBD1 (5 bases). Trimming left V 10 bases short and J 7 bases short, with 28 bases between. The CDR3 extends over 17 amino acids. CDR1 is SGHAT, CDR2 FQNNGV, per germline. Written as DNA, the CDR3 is TGTGCCACCAGGTGGGGCATCCGAAAGGCGGGAGGTGAAAAACTGTTTTTT. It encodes CATRWGIRKAGGEKLFF.

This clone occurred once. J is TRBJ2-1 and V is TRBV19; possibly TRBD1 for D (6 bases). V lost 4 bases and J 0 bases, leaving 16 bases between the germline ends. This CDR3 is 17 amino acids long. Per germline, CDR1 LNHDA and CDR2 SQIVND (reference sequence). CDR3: CASSRLRGASSYNEQFF. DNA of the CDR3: TGTGCCAGTAGTAGGCTCAGGGGCGCCAGCTCCTACAATGAGCAGTTCTTC. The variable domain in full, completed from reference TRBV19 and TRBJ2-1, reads DGGITQSPKYLFRKEGQNVTLSCEQNLNHDAMYWYRQDPGQGLRLIYYSQIVNDFQKGDIAEGYSVSREKKESFPLTVTSAQKNPTAFYLCASSRLRGASSYNEQFFGPGTRLTVL.

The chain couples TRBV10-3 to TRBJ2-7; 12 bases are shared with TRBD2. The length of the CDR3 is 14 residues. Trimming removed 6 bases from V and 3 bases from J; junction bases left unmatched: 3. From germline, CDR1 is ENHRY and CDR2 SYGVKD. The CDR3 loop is CAISETSGGYEQYV. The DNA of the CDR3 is TGTGCCATCAGCGAGACTAGCGGGGGCTACGAGCAGTACGTC.

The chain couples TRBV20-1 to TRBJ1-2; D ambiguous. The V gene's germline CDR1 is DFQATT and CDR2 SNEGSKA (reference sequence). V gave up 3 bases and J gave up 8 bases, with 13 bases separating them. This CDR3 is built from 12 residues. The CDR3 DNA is TGCAGTGCTAGTTCTGGCCAGTGGGGCTACACCTTC. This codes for CSASSGQWGYTF.

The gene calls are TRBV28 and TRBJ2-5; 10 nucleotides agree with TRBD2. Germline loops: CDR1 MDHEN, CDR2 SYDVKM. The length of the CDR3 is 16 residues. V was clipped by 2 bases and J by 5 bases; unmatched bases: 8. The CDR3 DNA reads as TGTGCCAGCAGTTTAATCCTAGCGGGAGTGGAGGAGACCCAGTACTTC. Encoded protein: CASSLILAGVEETQYF.

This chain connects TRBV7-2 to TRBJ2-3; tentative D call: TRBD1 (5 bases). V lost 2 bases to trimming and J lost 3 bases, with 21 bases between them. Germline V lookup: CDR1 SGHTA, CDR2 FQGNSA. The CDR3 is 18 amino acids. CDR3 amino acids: CASSLPLGVQGATDTQYF. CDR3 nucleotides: TGTGCCAGCAGCTTACCATTGGGCGTCCAAGGGGCGACAGATACGCAGTATTTT.

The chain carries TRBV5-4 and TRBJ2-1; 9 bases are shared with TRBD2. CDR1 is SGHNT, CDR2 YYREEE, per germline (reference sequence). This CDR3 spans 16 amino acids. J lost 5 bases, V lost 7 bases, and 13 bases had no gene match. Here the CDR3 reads CASFVLVSGSHNEQFF. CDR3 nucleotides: TGTGCCAGCTTCGTTCTGGTTAGCGGGAGCCACAATGAGCAGTTCTTC.

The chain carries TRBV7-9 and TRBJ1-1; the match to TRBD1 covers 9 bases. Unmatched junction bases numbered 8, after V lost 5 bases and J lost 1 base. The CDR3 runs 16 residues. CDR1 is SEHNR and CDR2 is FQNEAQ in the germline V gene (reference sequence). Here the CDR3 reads CASSTRQGEKNTEAFF. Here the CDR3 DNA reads TGTGCCAGCAGCACGAGACAGGGGGAGAAGAACACTGAAGCTTTCTTT.

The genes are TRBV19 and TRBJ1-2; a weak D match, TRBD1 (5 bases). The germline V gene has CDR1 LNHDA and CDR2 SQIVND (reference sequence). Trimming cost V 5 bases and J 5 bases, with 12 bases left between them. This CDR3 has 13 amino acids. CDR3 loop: CASSPGTEYGYTF. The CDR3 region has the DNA TGTGCCAGTAGTCCGGGGACTGAATATGGCTACACCTTC.

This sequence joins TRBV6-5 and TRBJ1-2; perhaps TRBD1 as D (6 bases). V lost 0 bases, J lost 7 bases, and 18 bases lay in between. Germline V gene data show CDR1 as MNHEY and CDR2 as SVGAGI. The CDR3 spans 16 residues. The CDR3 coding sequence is TGTGCCAGCAGTTACTCTCCGACAGGTGGAGCGTTTGGCTACACCTTC. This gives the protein CASSYSPTGGAFGYTF.

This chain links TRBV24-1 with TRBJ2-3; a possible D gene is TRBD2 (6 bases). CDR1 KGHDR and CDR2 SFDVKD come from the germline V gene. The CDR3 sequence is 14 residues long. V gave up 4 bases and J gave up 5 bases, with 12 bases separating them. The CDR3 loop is CATSDQDYLDTQYF. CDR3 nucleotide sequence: TGTGCCACCAGTGACCAGGACTATCTAGATACGCAGTATTTT.

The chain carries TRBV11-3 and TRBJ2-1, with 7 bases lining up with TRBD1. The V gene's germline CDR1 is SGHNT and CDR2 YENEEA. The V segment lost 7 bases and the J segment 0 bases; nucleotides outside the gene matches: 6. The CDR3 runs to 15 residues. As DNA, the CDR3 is TGTGCCAGCACCTCTAGGGACAGCTCCTACAATGAGCAGTTCTTC. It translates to CASTSRDSSYNEQFF.

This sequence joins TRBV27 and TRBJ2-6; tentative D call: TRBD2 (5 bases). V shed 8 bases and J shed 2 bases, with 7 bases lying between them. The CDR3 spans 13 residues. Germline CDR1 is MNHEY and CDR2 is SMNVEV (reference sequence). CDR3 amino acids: CASARAGANVLTF. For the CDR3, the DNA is TGTGCCAGCGCGAGGGCTGGGGCCAACGTCCTGACTTTC.

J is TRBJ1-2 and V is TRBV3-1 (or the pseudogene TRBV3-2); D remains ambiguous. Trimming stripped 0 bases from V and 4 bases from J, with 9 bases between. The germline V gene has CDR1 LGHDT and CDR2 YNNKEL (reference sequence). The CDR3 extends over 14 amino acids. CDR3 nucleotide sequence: TGTGCCAGCAGCCAAGACTGGGAGAGCTATGGCTACACCTTC. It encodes CASSQDWESYGYTF.

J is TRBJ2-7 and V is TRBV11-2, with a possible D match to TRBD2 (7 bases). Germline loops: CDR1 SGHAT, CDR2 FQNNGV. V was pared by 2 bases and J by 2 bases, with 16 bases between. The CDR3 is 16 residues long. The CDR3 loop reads CASSLRAQGTTYEQYF. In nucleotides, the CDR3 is TGTGCCAGCAGCTTAAGGGCCCAGGGGACTACCTACGAGCAGTACTTC.

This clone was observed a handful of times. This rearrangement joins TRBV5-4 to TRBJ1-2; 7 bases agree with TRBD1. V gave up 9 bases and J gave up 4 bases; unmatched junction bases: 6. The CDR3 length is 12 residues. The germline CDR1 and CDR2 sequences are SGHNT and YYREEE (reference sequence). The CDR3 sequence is CATDRDGYGYTF. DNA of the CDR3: TGTGCCACAGACAGGGACGGCTATGGCTACACCTTC.